This T cell receptor (beta chain) appears in the sequencing data of a study of blood T cells in healthy people across ages. This clonotype appeared a few times. What it binds is unknown. This CDR3 has 14 amino acids. V lost 4 bases and J lost 0, with 11 bases in between. Germline-derived CDR1 and CDR2 are DFQATT and SNEGSKA (reference sequence). It was with a sample-barcoded 5' primer and a J-beta primer mix that a second PCR of about 6 to 12 cycles was run. Every cDNA molecule bore a tag from a template-switch adaptor containing 12 random nucleotides. TCRdb reprocessed the 5' RACE reads with MiXCR, giving one entry per CDR3 protein. The sample lists about 780,000 distinct CDR3 sequences, roughly 46% occurring once. General study results and limits: Investigators viewed diversity estimates from one million T cells as underestimates, the study reported. The unknown donor CMV status may have confounded expanded clonotype changes.

Isolation recovered at least 7 million PBMCs from every sample. The sequence was collected from a man older than 75 in good health. This chain joins TRBV20-1 and TRBJ2-3; D not resolved. Source material: blood. The CDR3 loop reads CSAIGRQSTDTQYF. DNA of the CDR3: TGCAGTGCTATCGGCAGACAAAGCACAGATACGCAGTATTTT.